This TCR beta chain derives from a study of cytomegalovirus exposure and HLA in healthy donors. Study summary: In an early release, HLA-typed donors contributed tens of millions of unique TCR sequences. Findings and caveats of the study: A list of more than 150 TCR beta chains associated with cytomegalovirus was given. For most TCR beta V segments, an earlier analysis put the productive rate at about 87% or about 30% of the time.

With respect to this clone: What it recognizes is unknown.

The PCR contained 60 Vbeta and 13 Jbeta primers. Some clones are missing from TCRdb's copy, which holds only in-frame ones; the method was immunoSEQ multiplex PCR. The sample contains roughly 120,000 clones, just under 75% of which appear only once. This CDR3 comprises 14 residues. V lost 8 bases, J lost 3 bases, and 8 bases stayed unmatched. Looked up from germline, CDR1 is MDHEN and CDR2 is SYDVKM. This chain joins TRBV28 and TRBJ1-2; 8 bases map to TRBD1. The material sequenced was PBMCs. The receptor was isolated from a man aged 60 to 75 in good health and CMV-seropositive. CDR3 DNA: TGTGCCAGCGTTAACCCGACAGGGGACTATGGCTACACCTTC. Its protein product is CASVNPTGDYGYTF.